The next 10 T cell receptor beta chains were all read from a single sample in a study of graft-versus-host responses after intestinal transplantation. These receptors lack a known antigen. The protocol was immunoSEQ multiplex PCR, while the TCRdb copy is restricted to in-frame clones and leaves out a portion. The data show tens of thousands of clones, with about 91% seen just once and over 0.4% held by the top ten. Sequencing used unstimulated CD8+ T cells sorted from spleen or lymph node cells, obtained before intestinal transplant. These receptor sequences come from a human donor who received an intestinal transplant.

The chain has TRBV7-6 and TRBJ2-7; 9 positions match TRBD1. This CDR3 is 14 amino acids long. V lost 5 bases to trimming and J lost 4 bases; unmatched junction nucleotides: 6. Germline CDR1 is SGHVS and CDR2 is FNYEAQ. CDR3 coding DNA: TGTGCCAGCAGCGCTGGGACAGGGATTTACGAGCAGTACTTC. It translates to CASSAGTGIYEQYF.

The gene calls are TRBV28 and TRBJ1-1; D remains ambiguous. V was cut by 3 bases and J by 1 base, with 3 bases left in between. The CDR3 runs 12 residues. Germline CDR1 and CDR2: MDHEN and SYDVKM. The CDR3 is CASSFGNTEAFF. The DNA of the CDR3 is TGTGCCAGCAGTTTCGGGAACACTGAAGCTTTCTTT.

This clone showed up just once. This chain links TRBV19 with TRBJ2-2, with TRBD2 identical over 7 bases. V was pared by 7 bases and J by 4 bases, with 9 bases of the junction left unmatched. Germline loops: CDR1 LNHDA, CDR2 SQIVND (reference sequence). The CDR3 has 15 residues. CDR3 amino acids: CASNEGRGSTGELFF. The CDR3, as DNA: TGTGCCAGTAATGAAGGGCGGGGGTCCACCGGGGAGCTGTTTTTT.

The chain has TRBV2 and TRBJ2-7, with D maybe TRBD1 (5 bases). Between the trimmed V and J ends, which lost 2 bases and 3 bases, there was a span of 14 bases. CDR1 and CDR2 (germline): SNHLY, FYNNEI. CDR3 length equals 15 residues. Here the CDR3 reads CASSELSGNDYEQYF. Here the CDR3 DNA reads TGTGCCAGCAGTGAATTATCAGGGAATGACTACGAGCAGTACTTC.

The chain links TRBV7-6 to TRBJ1-4, with 7 bases that match TRBD1. CDR1 and CDR2 (germline): SGHVS, FNYEAQ. J gave up 7 bases and V 2 bases, and 16 bases lay outside the gene matches. This CDR3 comprises 18 residues. The CDR3 sequence: CASSLRAPTGVVGEKLFF. CDR3 nucleotide sequence: TGTGCCAGCAGCTTACGGGCCCCCACAGGGGTAGTCGGTGAAAAACTGTTTTTT.

This chain joins TRBV14 and TRBJ2-7; 7 bases are a match to TRBD1. This CDR3 contains 15 residues. Per germline, CDR1 SGHDN and CDR2 FVKESK. Trimming at V came to 1 base and at J to 0 bases, leaving 3 bases not matched to a gene. CDR3 residues: CASSQVQGPSYEQYF. CDR3 DNA: TGTGCCAGCAGCCAAGTACAGGGGCCCTCCTACGAGCAGTACTTC.

This chain links TRBV30 with TRBJ2-5; D perhaps matches TRBD2 (6 bases). This CDR3 is built from 14 residues. Deletions cut 4 bases from V and 4 bases from J, with 16 bases between. Looked up from germline, CDR1 is GTSNPN and CDR2 is SVGIG (reference sequence). The CDR3: CAWNPGQGGETQYF. The CDR3 DNA follows: TGTGCCTGGAACCCAGGGCAGGGAGGAGAGACCCAGTACTTC.

The J gene is TRBJ1-3, the V gene TRBV6-1; D is possibly TRBD1 (5 bases). The V end was cut by 8 bases, the J end by 2 bases, with 10 bases between. Germline CDR1 and CDR2: MNHNS and SASEGT. This CDR3 region has 13 residues. In DNA, the CDR3 is TGTGCCAGCGGAGGGGTTACTGGAAACACCATATATTTT. Translation gives CASGGVTGNTIYF.

This chain links TRBV7-9 with TRBJ2-7; 8 bases line up with TRBD1. Per the germline V gene, CDR1 is SEHNR and CDR2 is FQNEAQ (reference sequence). J was trimmed by 2 bases and V by 5 bases; bases with no gene match: 2. This CDR3 region has 13 residues. The CDR3 region has the DNA TGTGCCAGCAGCCCGGACAGGGCCTACGAGCAGTACTTC. This gives the protein CASSPDRAYEQYF.

The rearrangement uses TRBV28 and TRBJ2-5; TRBD1 matches 7 bases. CDR1 MDHEN and CDR2 SYDVKM come from the germline V gene. The length of the CDR3 is 15 residues. With V trimmed by 5 bases and J by 2 bases, 8 bases remained unmatched. CDR3 sequence (DNA): TGTGCCAGCAGTCCTGACAGGACAGGTCAAGAGACCCAGTACTTC. Translation gives CASSPDRTGQETQYF.